This T cell receptor beta chain was captured by sequencing in a study of OX40 agonist ivuxolimab in advanced cancers. Germline V gives CDR1 SGHNT, CDR2 YYREEE (reference sequence). The CDR3 is 15 residues long. Trimming cost V 0 bases and J 0 bases; bases outside gene matches: 1. Study outcomes and limitations: Relative to CD4+, CD8+ T cells held more expanded clones on average.

Profiling relied on immunoSEQ multiplex PCR, and the TCRdb table lists in-frame clones only, not all of them. Seen here are under 85,000 clones, about 86% observed once, and the top ten hold 1.5% to 2%. Of note for this clone: Its target is not known.

The clonotype was recovered from an adult with an advanced solid tumor such as melanoma, head and neck, liver or kidney cancer. This chain uses TRBV5-4 with TRBJ2-3; TRBD1 agrees at 7 bases. The sample here was CD4+ or CD8+ T cells sorted from blood, taken in a trial of the OX40 agonist ivuxolimab. The CDR3 coding sequence is TGTGCCAGCAGCTTGGTGGGACAGAGCACAGATACGCAGTATTTT. Translation gives CASSLVGQSTDTQYF.